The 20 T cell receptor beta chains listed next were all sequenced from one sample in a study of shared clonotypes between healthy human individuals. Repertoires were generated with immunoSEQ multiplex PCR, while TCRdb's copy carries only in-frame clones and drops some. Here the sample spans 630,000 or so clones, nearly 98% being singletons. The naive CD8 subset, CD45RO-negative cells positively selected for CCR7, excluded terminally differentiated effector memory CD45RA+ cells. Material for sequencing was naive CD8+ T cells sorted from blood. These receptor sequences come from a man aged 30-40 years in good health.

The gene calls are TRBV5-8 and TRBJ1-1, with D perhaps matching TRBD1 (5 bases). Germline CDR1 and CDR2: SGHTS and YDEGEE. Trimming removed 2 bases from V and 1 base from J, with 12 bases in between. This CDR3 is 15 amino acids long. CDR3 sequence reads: CASSFPGTENTEAFF. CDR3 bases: TGTGCCAGCAGCTTTCCCGGGACCGAGAACACTGAAGCTTTCTTT.

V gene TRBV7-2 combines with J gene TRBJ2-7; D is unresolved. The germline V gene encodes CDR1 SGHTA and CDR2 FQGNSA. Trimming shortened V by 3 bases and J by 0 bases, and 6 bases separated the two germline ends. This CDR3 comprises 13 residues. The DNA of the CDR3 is TGTGCCAGCAGCTTTGGGATCTCCTACGAGCAGTACTTC. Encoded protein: CASSFGISYEQYF.

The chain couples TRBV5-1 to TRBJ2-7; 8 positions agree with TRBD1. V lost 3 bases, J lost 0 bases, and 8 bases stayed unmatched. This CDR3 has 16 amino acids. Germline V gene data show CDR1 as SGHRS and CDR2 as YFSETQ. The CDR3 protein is CASSYGQGLSSYEQYF. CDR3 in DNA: TGCGCCAGCAGCTACGGACAGGGCCTTAGCTCCTACGAGCAGTACTTC.

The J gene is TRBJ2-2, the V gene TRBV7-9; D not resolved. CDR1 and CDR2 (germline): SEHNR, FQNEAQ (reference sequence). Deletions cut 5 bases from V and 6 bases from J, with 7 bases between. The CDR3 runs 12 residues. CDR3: CASSHGSGELFF. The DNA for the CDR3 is TGTGCCAGCAGCCACGGTTCCGGGGAGCTGTTTTTT.

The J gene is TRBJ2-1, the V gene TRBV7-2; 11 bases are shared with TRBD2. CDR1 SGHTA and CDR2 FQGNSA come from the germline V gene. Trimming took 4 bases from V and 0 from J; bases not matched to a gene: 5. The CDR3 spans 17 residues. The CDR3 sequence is CASSSGLAGLSYNEQFF. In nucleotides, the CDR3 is TGTGCCAGCAGCTCAGGACTAGCGGGCCTCTCCTACAATGAGCAGTTCTTC.

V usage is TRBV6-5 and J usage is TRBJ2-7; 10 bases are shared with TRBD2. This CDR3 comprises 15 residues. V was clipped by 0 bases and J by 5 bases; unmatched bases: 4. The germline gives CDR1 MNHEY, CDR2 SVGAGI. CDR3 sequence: CASSYSTSGSHEQYF. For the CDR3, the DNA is TGTGCCAGCAGTTACTCGACTAGCGGGTCCCACGAGCAGTACTTC.

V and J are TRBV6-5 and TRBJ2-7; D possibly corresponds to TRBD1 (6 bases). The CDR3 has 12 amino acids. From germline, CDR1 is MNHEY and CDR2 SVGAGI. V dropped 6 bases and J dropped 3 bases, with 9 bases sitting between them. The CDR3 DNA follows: TGTGCCAGCAGCCGGACAGACTACGAGCAGTACTTC. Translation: CASSRTDYEQYF.

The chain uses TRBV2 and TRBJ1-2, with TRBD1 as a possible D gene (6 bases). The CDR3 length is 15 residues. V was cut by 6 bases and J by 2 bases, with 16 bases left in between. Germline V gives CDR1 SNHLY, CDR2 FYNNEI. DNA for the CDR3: TGTGCCAGCAGGCCCTTTGGACAGATAAACTATGGCTACACCTTC. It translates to CASRPFGQINYGYTF.

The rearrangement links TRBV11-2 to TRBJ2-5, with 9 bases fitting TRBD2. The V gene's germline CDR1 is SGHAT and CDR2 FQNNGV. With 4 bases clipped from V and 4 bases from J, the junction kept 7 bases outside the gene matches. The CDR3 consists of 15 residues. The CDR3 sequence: CASSSLAGKGETQYF. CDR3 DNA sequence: TGTGCCAGCAGCTCCCTAGCGGGGAAAGGAGAGACCCAGTACTTC. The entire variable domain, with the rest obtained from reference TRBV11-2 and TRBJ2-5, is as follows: EAGVAQSPRYKIIEKRQSVAFWCNPISGHATLYWYQQILGQGPKLLIQFQNNGVVDDSQLPKDRFSAERLKGVDSTLKIQPAKLEDSAVYLCASSSLAGKGETQYFGPGTRLLVL.

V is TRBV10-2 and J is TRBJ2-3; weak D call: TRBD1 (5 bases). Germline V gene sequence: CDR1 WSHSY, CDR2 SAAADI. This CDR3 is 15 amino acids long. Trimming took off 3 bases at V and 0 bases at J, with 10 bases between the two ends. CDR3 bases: TGCGCCAGCAGTGAAGGCAGGGAAAGCACAGATACGCAGTATTTT. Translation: CASSEGRESTDTQYF.

The CDR3, as DNA: TGTGCCAGCAGTGATGGAGGAACTGAAGCTTTCTTT. This encodes CASSDGGTEAFF. The chain combines TRBV2 with TRBJ1-1; no clear D. Trimming took off 3 bases at V and 5 bases at J, with 7 bases between the two ends. Germline V gene data show CDR1 as SNHLY and CDR2 as FYNNEI. This CDR3 spans 12 amino acids.

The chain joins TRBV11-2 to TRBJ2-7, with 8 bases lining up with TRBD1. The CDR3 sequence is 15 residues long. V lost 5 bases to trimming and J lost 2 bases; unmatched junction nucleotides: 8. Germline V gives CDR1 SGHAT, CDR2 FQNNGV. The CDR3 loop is CASSPWTGTTYEQYF. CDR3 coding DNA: TGTGCCAGCAGCCCTTGGACAGGGACCACCTACGAGCAGTACTTC.

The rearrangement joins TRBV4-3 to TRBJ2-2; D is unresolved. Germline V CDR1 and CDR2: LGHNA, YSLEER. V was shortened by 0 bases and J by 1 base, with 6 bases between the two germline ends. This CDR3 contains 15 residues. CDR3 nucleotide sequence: TGCGCCAGCAGCCAAGATGGGGTGAACACCGGGGAGCTGTTTTTT. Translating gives CASSQDGVNTGELFF.

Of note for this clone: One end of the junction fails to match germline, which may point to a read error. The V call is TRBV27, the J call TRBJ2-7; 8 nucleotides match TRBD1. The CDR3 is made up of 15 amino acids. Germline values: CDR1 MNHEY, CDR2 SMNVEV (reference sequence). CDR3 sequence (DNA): TGTGCCAGCAGTTTGATTAGGGGGACAGGCGCCAATGTAGTCTTC. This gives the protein CASSLIRGTGANVVF.

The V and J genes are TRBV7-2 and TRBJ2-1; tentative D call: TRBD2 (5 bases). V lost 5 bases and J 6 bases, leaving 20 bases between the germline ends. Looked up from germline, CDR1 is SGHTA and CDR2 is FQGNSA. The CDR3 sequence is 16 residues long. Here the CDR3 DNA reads TGTGCCAGCAGCCAGTTCCAGCGGAGAGTAGGCAATGAGCAGTTCTTC. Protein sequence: CASSQFQRRVGNEQFF.

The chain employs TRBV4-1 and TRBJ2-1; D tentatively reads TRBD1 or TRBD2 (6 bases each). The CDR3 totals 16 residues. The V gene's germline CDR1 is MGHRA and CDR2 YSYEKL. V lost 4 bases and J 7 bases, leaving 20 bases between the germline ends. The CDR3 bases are TGCGCCAGCAGCCTTGGGAGGCAGGGGAAATTTAATGAGCAGTTCTTC. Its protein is CASSLGRQGKFNEQFF.

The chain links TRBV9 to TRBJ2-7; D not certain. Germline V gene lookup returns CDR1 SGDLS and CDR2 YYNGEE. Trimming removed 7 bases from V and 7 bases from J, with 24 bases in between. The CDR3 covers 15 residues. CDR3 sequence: CASSSQGRIFREQYF. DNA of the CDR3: TGTGCCAGCTCTTCACAAGGGCGCATATTTAGAGAGCAGTACTTC.

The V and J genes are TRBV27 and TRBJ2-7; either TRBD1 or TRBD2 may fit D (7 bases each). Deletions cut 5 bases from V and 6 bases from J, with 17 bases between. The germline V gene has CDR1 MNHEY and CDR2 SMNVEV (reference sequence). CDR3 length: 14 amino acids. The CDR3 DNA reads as TGTGCCAGCAGTCAGCGGGACAGCCCCTTCGAGCAGTACTTC. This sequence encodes CASSQRDSPFEQYF.

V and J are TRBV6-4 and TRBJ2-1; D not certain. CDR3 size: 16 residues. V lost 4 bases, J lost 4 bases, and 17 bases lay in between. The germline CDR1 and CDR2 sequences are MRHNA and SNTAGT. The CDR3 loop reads CASSAAVTPFYNEQFF. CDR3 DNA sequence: TGTGCCAGCAGTGCCGCGGTCACACCATTTTACAATGAGCAGTTCTTC.

Here the CDR3 DNA reads TGTGCCAGCAACGAATTAGTTGGCAATCAGCCCCAGCATTTT. Translated: CASNELVGNQPQHF. The chain joins TRBV28 to TRBJ1-5; D remains ambiguous. The CDR3 has 14 residues. The ends were cut back, 7 bases at V and 2 bases at J, with 12 bases in the middle. Germline CDR1 reads MDHEN; CDR2 reads SYDVKM.